This T cell receptor beta chain was recorded in a study of PD-1 blockade in classical Hodgkin lymphoma. Study-wide context: Intravenous nivolumab at 3 mg/kg was given to patients every 2 weeks.

Regarding this clone: The antigen is not known.

The CDR3 totals 13 residues. The germline gives CDR1 GTSNPN, CDR2 SVGIG (reference sequence). Trimming cost V 0 bases and J 5 bases, with 10 bases left between them. Points from the study as a whole: Newly diagnosed patients were reported to start with lower TCR diversity than healthy donors. While CD8+ TCR diversity did not rise significantly by C4D1, CD4+ TCR diversity did. Patients who responded completely had about the same baseline diversity as newly diagnosed patients.

Generated by immunoSEQ multiplex PCR, the TCRdb table keeps only in-frame clones and is missing some. The repertoire holds roughly 28,000 clones, with approximately 66% as singletons. Every one of the patients relapsed after autologous stem cell transplantation (brentuximab vedotin exposure was variable). This sequence joins TRBV30 and TRBJ2-5; no clear D gene. Sequencing used peripheral blood mononuclear cells (PBMCs), obtained before the second cycle of nivolumab. The sequence came from a human donor with classical Hodgkin lymphoma. The CDR3 spells CAWSVMAKETQYF. The CDR3 DNA reads TGTGCCTGGAGTGTGATGGCAAAGGAGACCCAGTACTTC.